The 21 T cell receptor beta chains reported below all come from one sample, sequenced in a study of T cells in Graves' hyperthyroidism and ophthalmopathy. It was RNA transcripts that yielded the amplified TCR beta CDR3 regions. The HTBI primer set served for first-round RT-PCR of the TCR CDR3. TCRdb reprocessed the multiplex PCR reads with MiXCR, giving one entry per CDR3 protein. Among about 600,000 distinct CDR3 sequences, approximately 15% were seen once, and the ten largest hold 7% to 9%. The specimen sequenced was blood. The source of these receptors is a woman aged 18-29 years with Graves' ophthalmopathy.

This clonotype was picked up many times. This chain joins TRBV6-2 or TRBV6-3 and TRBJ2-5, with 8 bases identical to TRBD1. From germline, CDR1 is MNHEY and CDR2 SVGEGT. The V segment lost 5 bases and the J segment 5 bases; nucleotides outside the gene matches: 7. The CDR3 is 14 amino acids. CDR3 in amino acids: CASSDRGRRETQYF. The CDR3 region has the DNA TGTGCCAGCAGTGACAGGGGCCGCCGGGAGACCCAGTACTTC.

The CDR3 DNA sequence: TGTGCCAGCAGTTATTCGACTAGCGAGCAGTACTTC. Its translation is CASSYSTSEQYF. The gene calls are TRBV6-2 or TRBV6-3 and TRBJ2-7; D perhaps matches TRBD2 (6 bases). This CDR3 region has 12 residues. Trimming pared 3 bases from V and 6 bases from J, leaving 9 bases between. CDR1 is MNHEY and CDR2 is SVGEGT in the germline V gene.

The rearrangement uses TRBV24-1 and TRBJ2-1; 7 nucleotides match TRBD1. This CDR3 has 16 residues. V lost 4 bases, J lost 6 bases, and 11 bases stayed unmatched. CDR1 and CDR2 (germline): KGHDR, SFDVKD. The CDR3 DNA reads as TGTGCCACCAGTGAGGCGGCGACAGGGAATAGCAATGAGCAGTTCTTC. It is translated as CATSEAATGNSNEQFF.

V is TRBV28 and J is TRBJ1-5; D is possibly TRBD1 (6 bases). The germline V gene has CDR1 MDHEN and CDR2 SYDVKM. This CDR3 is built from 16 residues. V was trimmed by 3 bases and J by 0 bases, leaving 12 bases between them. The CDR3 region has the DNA TGTGCCAGCAGTTTGAGACAGGAGATTAGCAATCAGCCCCAGCATTTT. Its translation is CASSLRQEISNQPQHF.

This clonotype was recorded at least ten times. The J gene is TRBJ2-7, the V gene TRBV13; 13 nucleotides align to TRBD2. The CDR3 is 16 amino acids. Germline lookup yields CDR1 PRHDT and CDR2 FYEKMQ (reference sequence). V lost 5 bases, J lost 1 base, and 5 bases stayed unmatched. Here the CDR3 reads CASSDATSGRSYEQYF. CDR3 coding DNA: TGTGCCAGCAGCGATGCGACTAGCGGGAGGTCCTACGAGCAGTACTTC.

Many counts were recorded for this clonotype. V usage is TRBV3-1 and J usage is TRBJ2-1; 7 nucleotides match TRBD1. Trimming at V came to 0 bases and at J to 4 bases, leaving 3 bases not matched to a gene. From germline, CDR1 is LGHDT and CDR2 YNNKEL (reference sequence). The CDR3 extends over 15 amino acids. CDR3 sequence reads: CASSQESRGYNEQFF. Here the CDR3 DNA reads TGTGCCAGCAGCCAAGAAAGCAGGGGGTACAATGAGCAGTTCTTC.

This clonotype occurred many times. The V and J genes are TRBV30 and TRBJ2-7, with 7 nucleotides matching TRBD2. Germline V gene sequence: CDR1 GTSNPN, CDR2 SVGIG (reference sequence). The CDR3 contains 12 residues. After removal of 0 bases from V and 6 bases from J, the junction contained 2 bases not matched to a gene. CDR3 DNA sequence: TGTGCCTGGAGTGTCGGCGGGGGCGAGCAGTACTTC. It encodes CAWSVGGGEQYF.

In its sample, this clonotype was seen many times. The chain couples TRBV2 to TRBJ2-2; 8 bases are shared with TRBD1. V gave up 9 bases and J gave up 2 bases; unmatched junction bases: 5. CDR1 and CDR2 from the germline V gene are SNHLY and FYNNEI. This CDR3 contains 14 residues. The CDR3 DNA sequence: TGTGCCAGGAGGACAGGGCCTAACACCGGGGAGCTGTTTTTT. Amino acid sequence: CARRTGPNTGELFF.

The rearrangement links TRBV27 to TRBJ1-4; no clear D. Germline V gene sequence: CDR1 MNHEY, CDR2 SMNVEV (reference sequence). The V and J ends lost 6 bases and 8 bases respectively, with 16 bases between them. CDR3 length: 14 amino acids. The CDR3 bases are TGTGCCAGCAGAACACAAGGGTGGAGGGAAAAACTGTTTTTT. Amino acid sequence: CASRTQGWREKLFF.

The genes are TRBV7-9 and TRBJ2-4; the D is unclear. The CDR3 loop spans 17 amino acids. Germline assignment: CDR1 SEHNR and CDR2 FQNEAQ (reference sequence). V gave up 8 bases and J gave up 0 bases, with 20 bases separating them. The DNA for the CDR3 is TGTGCCAGCTCCACTATCGAGGACCCTCTAGCCAAAAACATTCAGTACTTC. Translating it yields CASSTIEDPLAKNIQYF. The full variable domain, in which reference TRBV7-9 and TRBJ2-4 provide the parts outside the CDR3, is DTGVSQNPRHKITKRGQNVTFRCDPISEHNRLYWYRQTLGQGPEFLTYFQNEAQLEKSRLLSDRFSAERPKGSFSTLEIQRTEQGDSAMYLCASSTIEDPLAKNIQYFGAGTRLSVL.

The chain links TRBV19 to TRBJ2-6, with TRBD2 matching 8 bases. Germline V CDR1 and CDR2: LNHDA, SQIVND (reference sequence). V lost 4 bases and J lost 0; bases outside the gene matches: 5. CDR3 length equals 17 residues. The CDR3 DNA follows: TGTGCCAGTAGTAGACTAGCGACAAGCTCTGGGGCCAACGTCCTGACTTTC. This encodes CASSRLATSSGANVLTF.

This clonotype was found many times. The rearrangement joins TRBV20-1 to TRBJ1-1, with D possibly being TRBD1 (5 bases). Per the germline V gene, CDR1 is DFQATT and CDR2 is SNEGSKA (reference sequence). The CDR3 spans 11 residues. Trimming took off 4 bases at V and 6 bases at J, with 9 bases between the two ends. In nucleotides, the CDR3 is TGCAGTGCTAAGCCGGGGGCTGAAGCTTTCTTT. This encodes CSAKPGAEAFF.

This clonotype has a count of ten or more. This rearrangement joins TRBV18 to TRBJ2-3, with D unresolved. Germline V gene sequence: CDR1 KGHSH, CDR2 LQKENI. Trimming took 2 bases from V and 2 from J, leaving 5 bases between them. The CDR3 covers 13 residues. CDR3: CASSPENTDTQYF. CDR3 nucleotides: TGTGCCAGCTCACCAGAGAACACAGATACGCAGTATTTT.

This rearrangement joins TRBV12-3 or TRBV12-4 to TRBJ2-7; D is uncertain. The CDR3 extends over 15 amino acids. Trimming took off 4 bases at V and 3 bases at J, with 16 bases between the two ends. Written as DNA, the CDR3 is TGTGCCAGCAGTTCCTACAGAGCTGGCGGCTACGAGCAGTACTTC. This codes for CASSSYRAGGYEQYF.

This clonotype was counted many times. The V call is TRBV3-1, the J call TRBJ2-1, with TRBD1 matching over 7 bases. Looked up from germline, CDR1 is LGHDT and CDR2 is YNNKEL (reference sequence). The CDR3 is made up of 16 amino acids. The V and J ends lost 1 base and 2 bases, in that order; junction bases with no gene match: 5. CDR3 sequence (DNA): TGTGCCAGCAGCCAAGGGGACAGAAATCCCTACAATGAGCAGTTCTTC. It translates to CASSQGDRNPYNEQFF.

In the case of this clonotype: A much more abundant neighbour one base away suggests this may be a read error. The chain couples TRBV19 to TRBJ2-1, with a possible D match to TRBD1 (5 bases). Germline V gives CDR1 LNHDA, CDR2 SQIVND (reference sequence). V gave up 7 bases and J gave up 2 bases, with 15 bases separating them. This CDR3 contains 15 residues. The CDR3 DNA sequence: TGTGCCAGTACCAAGGCAGGGCCAACCTACAATGAGCAGTTCTTC. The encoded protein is CASTKAGPTYNEQFF.

This CDR3 is CASSSPVVGDSYEQYF. In nucleotides, the CDR3 is TGTGCCAGCAGTTCCCCGGTGGTAGGGGACTCCTACGAGCAGTACTTC. V gene TRBV28 combines with J gene TRBJ2-7, with a weak D call TRBD1 (5 bases). Germline V CDR1 and CDR2: MDHEN, SYDVKM. V dropped 4 bases and J dropped 0 bases, with 16 bases sitting between them. This CDR3 comprises 16 residues. The entire variable domain, with the rest obtained from reference TRBV28 and TRBJ2-7, is as follows: DVKVTQSSRYLVKRTGEKVFLECVQDMDHENMFWYRQDPGLGLRLIYFSYDVKMKEKGDIPEGYSVSREKKERFSLILESASTNQTSMYLCASSSPVVGDSYEQYFGPGTRLTVT.

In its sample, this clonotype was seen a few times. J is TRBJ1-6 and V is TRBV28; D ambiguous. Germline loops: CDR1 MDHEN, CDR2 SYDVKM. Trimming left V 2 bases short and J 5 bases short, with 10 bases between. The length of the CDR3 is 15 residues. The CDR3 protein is CASSLADLNNSPLHF. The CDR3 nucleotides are TGTGCCAGCAGTTTAGCTGATCTAAATAATTCACCCCTCCACTTT.

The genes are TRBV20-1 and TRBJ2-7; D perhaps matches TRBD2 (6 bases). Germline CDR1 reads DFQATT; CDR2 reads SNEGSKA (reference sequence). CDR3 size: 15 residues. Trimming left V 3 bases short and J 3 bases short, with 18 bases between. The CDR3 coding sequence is TGCAGTGCTAGCGCGGACTACCTTACTAACTACGAGCAGTACTTC. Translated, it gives CSASADYLTNYEQYF.

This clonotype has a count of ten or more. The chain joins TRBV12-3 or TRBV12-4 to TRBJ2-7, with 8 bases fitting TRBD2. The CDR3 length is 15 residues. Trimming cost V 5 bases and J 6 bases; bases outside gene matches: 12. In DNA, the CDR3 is TGTGCCAGCAGTCCCCGTATTAGCGGGAAAGTCGAGCAGTACTTC. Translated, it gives CASSPRISGKVEQYF.

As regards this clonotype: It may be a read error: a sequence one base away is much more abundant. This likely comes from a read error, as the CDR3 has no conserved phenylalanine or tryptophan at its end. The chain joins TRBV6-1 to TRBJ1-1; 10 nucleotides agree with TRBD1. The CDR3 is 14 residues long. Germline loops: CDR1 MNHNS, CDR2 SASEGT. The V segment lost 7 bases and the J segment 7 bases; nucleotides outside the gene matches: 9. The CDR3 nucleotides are TGTGCCAGCACACACCGGGACAGGGGCCTTGAAGCTTTCCTT. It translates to CASTHRDRGLEAFL.